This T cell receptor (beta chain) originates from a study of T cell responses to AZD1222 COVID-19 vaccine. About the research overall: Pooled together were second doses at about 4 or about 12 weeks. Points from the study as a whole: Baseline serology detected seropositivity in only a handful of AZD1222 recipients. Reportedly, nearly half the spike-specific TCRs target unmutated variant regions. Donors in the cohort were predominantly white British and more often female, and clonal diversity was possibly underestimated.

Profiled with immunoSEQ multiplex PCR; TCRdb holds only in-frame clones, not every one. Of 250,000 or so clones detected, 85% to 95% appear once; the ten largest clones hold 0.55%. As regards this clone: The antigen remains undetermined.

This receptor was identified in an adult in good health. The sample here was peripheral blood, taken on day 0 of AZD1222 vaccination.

The CDR3 region is CASSERGGFNYGYTF. Here the CDR3 DNA reads TGTGCCAGCAGCGAAAGGGGGGGTTTTAACTATGGCTACACCTTC. This chain uses TRBV7-8 with TRBJ1-2; tentatively, D is TRBD1 (6 bases). The germline V gene has CDR1 SGHVS and CDR2 FQNEAQ. There are 15 residues in the CDR3. Trimming pared 5 bases from V and 1 base from J, leaving 14 bases between.